This entry lists 16 T cell receptor beta chains sequenced from one sample in a study of blood T cell repertoires in COVID-19. Sequencing used immunoSEQ multiplex PCR; TCRdb keeps in-frame clones, though not all of them. Of around 93,000 clones in the sample, over 70% were seen once. The sample taken for sequencing was peripheral blood. These receptors all stem from a man in his 60s with acute or convalescent COVID-19.

J is TRBJ2-1 and V is TRBV18; 8 nucleotides align to TRBD1. V lost 1 base to trimming and J lost 6 bases; unmatched junction nucleotides: 2. CDR1 is KGHSH, CDR2 LQKENI, per germline. The CDR3 is made up of 14 amino acids. Here the CDR3 reads CASSPRDRGNEQFF. The DNA for the CDR3 is TGTGCCAGCTCACCACGAGACAGGGGCAATGAGCAGTTCTTC. Full variable domain (rest looked up from reference TRBV18 and TRBJ2-1): NAGVMQNPRHLVRRRGQEARLRCSPMKGHSHVYWYRQLPEEGLKFMVYLQKENIIDESGMPKERFSAEFPKEGPSILRIQQVVRGDSAAYFCASSPRDRGNEQFFGPGTRLTVL.

This rearrangement joins TRBV14 to TRBJ1-1; D is unclear. CDR1 and CDR2 (germline): SGHDN, FVKESK. The length of the CDR3 is 13 residues. V was pared by 4 bases and J by 1 base, with 7 bases between. CDR3 sequence (DNA): TGTGCCAGCAGCCCGAGTTCGAACACTGAAGCTTTCTTT. Its protein product is CASSPSSNTEAFF.

The V and J genes are TRBV12-3 or TRBV12-4 and TRBJ1-2; D unclear. The V and J ends lost 0 bases and 7 bases respectively, with 6 bases between them. The CDR3 extends over 12 amino acids. The CDR3 protein is CASSLADSGYTF. CDR3 DNA sequence: TGTGCCAGCAGTTTAGCGGACTCTGGCTACACCTTC.

This rearrangement joins TRBV27 to TRBJ2-7; a possible D gene is TRBD2 (6 bases). The CDR3 totals 11 residues. Trimming removed 5 bases from V and 7 bases from J, with 9 bases in between. Germline CDR1 and CDR2: MNHEY and SMNVEV (reference sequence). CDR3 sequence reads: CASSPGGEQYF. The CDR3 DNA reads TGTGCCAGCAGTCCCGGGGGAGAGCAGTACTTC.

This clone was picked up a small number of times. This chain connects TRBV4-1 to TRBJ2-5, with a possible D match to TRBD2 (6 bases). The CDR3 contains 14 residues. Germline CDR1 is MGHRA and CDR2 is YSYEKL. The V gene lost 0 bases and the J gene lost 5 bases, with 10 bases spanning the gap. The chain's CDR3 is CASSQEGLLETQYF. The CDR3 DNA reads TGCGCCAGCAGCCAAGAGGGACTTTTGGAGACCCAGTACTTC.

The rearrangement joins TRBV11-2 to TRBJ2-5; TRBD2 aligns across 8 bases. Germline CDR1 is SGHAT and CDR2 is FQNNGV. The CDR3 length is 15 residues. Losses at the gene ends were 5 bases for V and 2 bases for J; bases not matched to a gene: 7. The CDR3 DNA reads as TGTGCCAGCAGCCTCGGGGGGGCGGGGCAAGAGACCCAGTACTTC. Translating it yields CASSLGGAGQETQYF.

The rearrangement joins TRBV5-1 to TRBJ2-5; the D gene is possibly TRBD2 (5 bases). The CDR3 extends over 13 amino acids. Germline V gives CDR1 SGHRS, CDR2 YFSETQ. V shed 5 bases and J shed 3 bases, with 11 bases lying between them. The CDR3 protein is CASSQDGEETQYF. The CDR3 DNA reads as TGCGCCAGCAGTCAGGACGGGGAAGAGACCCAGTACTTC.

Only a few counts were recorded for this clone. V usage is TRBV19 and J usage is TRBJ2-5; 7 positions agree with TRBD1. The CDR3 runs to 14 residues. The J segment lost 5 bases and the V segment lost 3 bases, leaving 6 bases of the junction unmatched. Germline values: CDR1 LNHDA, CDR2 SQIVND (reference sequence). The CDR3 DNA follows: TGTGCCAGTAGTATGACAGGGACGGTGGAGACCCAGTACTTC. Protein: CASSMTGTVETQYF.

The chain joins TRBV10-3 to TRBJ2-7; possible D gene TRBD1, 6 bases. CDR1 is ENHRY, CDR2 SYGVKD, per germline. The V end lost 6 bases, the J end lost 4 bases, and 7 bases lay between the germline ends. The CDR3 is made up of 11 amino acids. DNA of the CDR3: TGTGCCATCAGCCAGGGGTACGAGCAGTACGTC. This translates into CAISQGYEQYV.

The chain couples TRBV9 to TRBJ2-4; TRBD2 aligns across 7 bases. Trimming removed 0 bases from V and 3 bases from J; junction bases left unmatched: 18. Germline V gene sequence: CDR1 SGDLS, CDR2 YYNGEE. The CDR3 is 20 amino acids. The CDR3 spells CASSVAMSSGGWMDKNIQYF. Written as DNA, the CDR3 is TGTGCCAGCAGCGTAGCTATGTCTAGCGGTGGATGGATGGACAAAAACATTCAGTACTTC.

V and J are TRBV5-1 and TRBJ2-5; D unresolved. Germline V gene lookup returns CDR1 SGHRS and CDR2 YFSETQ. The CDR3 consists of 12 residues. V was pared by 2 bases and J by 2 bases, with 4 bases between. This CDR3 reads CASSLTQETQYF. Written as DNA, the CDR3 is TGCGCCAGCAGCTTAACTCAAGAGACCCAGTACTTC.

This chain joins TRBV10-2 and TRBJ2-3; 7 bases align to TRBD2. Trimming cost V 2 bases and J 6 bases; bases outside gene matches: 8. CDR1 and CDR2 (germline): WSHSY, SAAADI. The length of the CDR3 is 15 residues. The CDR3 DNA is TGCGCCAGCAGTGAGGGGCTAGCGGACGGTGATACGCAGTATTTT. Translation: CASSEGLADGDTQYF.

The chain carries TRBV7-8 and TRBJ2-7; 10 bases align to TRBD1. Trimming took 2 bases from V and 5 from J; bases not matched to a gene: 3. This CDR3 is built from 14 residues. Per the germline V gene, CDR1 is SGHVS and CDR2 is FQNEAQ. The CDR3 protein is CASSLRDRGHEQYF. In DNA form, the CDR3 reads TGTGCCAGCAGCTTAAGGGACAGGGGACACGAGCAGTACTTC.

The chain is built from TRBV18 and TRBJ2-1, with a tentative D call TRBD1 (6 bases). The CDR3 has 13 amino acids. The germline V gene has CDR1 KGHSH and CDR2 LQKENI. Trimming pared 3 bases from V and 7 bases from J, leaving 10 bases between. The CDR3, as DNA: TGTGCCAGCTCACCCCAAGGACAGAATGAGCAGTTCTTC. This codes for CASSPQGQNEQFF.

This clone occurred a few times. This sequence joins TRBV6-5 and TRBJ1-5; D is unclear. Per germline, CDR1 MNHEY and CDR2 SVGAGI. Trimming shortened V by 4 bases and J by 0 bases, and 13 bases separated the two germline ends. The CDR3 loop spans 16 amino acids. This CDR3 is CASSSRGQYSNQPQHF. In DNA form, the CDR3 reads TGTGCCAGCAGTTCGCGAGGGCAGTATAGCAATCAGCCCCAGCATTTT.

The J gene is TRBJ2-4, the V gene TRBV7-2; D unclear. The V end was cut by 1 base, the J end by 0 bases, with 7 bases between. The CDR3 is made up of 15 amino acids. The germline gives CDR1 SGHTA, CDR2 FQGNSA. CDR3 residues: CASSLVQEAKNIQYF. The DNA of the CDR3 is TGTGCCAGCAGCTTAGTTCAGGAAGCCAAAAACATTCAGTACTTC.